The clone carrying this T cell receptor beta chain has just a few counts. Its antigen is unknown. V gave up 0 bases and J gave up 4 bases, with 10 bases separating them. This CDR3 spans 15 amino acids. CDR1 is SGHTA, CDR2 FQGNSA, per germline. The donors comprised healthy bone marrow donors. This entry belongs to a study of cytomegalovirus exposure and HLA in healthy donors. Study results and caveats: Previously analyzed data showed that most TCR beta V segments were productive at a frequency of about 87% or about 30%. Sequencing had likely introduced a cluster of highly shared sequence variants as an artifact. With DRB1 most and HLA-C fewest, TCR association rates differed between HLA loci in a later analysis.

The PCR employed 60 Vbeta primers together with 13 Jbeta primers. Sequencing used immunoSEQ multiplex PCR; TCRdb keeps in-frame clones, though not all of them. This table holds 130,000 to 150,000 clones, roughly a tenth found once. The source of this sequence is a male donor in good health and CMV-seronegative. This chain connects TRBV7-2 to TRBJ2-1, with a tentative D call TRBD1 (5 bases). The sequencing sample was made of PBMCs. In nucleotides, the CDR3 is TGTGCCAGCAGCTTAGCCCTCACAGGTTACAATGAGCAGTTCTTC. Translation: CASSLALTGYNEQFF.